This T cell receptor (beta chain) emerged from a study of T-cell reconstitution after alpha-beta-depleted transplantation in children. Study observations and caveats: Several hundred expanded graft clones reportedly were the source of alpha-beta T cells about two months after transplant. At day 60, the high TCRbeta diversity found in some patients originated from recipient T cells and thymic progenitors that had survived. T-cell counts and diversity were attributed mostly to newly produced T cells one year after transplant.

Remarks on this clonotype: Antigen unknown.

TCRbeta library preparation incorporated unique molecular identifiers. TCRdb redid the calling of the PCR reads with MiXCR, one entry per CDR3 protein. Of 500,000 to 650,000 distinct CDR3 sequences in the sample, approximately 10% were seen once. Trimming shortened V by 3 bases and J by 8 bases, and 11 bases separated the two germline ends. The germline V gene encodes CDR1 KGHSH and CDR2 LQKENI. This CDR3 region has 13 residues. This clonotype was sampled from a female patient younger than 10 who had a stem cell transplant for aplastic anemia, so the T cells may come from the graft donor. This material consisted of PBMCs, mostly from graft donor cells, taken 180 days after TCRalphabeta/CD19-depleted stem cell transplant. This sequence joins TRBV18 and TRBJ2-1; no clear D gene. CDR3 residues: CASSPYVSDEQFF. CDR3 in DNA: TGTGCCAGCTCACCCTACGTGAGCGATGAGCAGTTCTTC.